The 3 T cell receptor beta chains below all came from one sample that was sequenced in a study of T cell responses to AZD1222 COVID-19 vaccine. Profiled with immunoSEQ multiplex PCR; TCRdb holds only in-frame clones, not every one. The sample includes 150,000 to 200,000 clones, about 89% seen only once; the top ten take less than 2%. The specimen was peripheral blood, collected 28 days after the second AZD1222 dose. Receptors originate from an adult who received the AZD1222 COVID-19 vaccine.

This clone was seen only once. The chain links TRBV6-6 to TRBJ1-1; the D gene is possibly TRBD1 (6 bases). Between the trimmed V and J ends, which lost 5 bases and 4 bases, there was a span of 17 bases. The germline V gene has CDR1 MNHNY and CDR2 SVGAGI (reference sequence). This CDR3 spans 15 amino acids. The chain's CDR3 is CASSPRQALGTEAFF. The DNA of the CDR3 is TGTGCCAGCAGTCCTCGACAGGCCCTTGGCACTGAAGCTTTCTTT.

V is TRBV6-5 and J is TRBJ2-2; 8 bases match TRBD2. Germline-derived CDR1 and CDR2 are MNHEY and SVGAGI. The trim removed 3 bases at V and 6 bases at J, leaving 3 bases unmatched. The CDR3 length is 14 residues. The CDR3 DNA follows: TGTGCCAGCAGTTATAGCGGGGCCTCCGGGGAGCTGTTTTTT. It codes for CASSYSGASGELFF.

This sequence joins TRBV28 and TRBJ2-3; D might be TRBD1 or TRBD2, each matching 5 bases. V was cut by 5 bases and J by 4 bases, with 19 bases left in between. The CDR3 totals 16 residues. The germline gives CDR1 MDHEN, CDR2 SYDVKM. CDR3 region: CASSPSGQGFPDTQYF. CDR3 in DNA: TGTGCCAGCAGTCCCTCGGGGCAGGGCTTCCCAGATACGCAGTATTTT. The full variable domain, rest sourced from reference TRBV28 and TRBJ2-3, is DVKVTQSSRYLVKRTGEKVFLECVQDMDHENMFWYRQDPGLGLRLIYFSYDVKMKEKGDIPEGYSVSREKKERFSLILESASTNQTSMYLCASSPSGQGFPDTQYFGPGTRLTVL.